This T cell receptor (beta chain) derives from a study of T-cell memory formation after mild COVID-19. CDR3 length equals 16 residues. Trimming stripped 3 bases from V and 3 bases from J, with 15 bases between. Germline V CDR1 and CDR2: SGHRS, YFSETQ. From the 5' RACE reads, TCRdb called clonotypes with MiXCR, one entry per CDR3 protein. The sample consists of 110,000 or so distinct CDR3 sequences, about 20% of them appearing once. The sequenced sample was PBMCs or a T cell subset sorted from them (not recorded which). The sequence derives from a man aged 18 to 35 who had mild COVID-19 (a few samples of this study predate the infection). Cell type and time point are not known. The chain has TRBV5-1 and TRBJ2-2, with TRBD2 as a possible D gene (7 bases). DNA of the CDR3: TGCGCCAGCAGCTGGGGGGGCACAGAACACACCGGGGAGCTGTTTTTT. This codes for CASSWGGTEHTGELFF.